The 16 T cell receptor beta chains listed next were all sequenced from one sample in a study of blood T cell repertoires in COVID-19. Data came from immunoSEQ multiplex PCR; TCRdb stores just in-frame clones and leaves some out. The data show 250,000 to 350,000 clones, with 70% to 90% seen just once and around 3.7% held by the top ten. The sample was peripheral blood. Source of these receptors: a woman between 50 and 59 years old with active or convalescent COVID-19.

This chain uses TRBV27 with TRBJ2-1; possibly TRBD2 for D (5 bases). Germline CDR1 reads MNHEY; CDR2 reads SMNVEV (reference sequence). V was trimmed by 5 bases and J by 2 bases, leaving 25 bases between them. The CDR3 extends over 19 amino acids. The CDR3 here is CASSPIMGSLARTYNEQFF. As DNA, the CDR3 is TGTGCCAGCAGTCCAATTATGGGGAGCCTAGCACGGACCTACAATGAGCAGTTCTTC.

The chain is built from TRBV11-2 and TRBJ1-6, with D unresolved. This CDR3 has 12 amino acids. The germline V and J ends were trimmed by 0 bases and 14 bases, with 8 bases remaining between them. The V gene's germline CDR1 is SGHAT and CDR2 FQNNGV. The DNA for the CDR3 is TGTGCCAGCAGCTTAGATAGGAGCGCCCTCCACTTT. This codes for CASSLDRSALHF.

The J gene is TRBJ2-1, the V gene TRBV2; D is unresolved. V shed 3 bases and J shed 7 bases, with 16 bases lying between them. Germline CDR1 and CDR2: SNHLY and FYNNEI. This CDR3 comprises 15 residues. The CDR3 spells CASSDGVTPGNEQFF. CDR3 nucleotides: TGTGCCAGCAGTGATGGAGTAACTCCTGGGAATGAGCAGTTCTTC.

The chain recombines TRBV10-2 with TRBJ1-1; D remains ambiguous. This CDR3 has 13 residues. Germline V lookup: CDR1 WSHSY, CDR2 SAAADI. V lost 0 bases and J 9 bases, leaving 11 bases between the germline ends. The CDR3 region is CASSESSLEKAFF. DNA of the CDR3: TGCGCCAGCAGTGAGTCGAGTCTCGAGAAAGCTTTCTTT.

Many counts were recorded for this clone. CDR3 loop: CASSLVTGFGVGELFF. DNA of the CDR3: TGTGCCAGCAGCTTAGTTACAGGGTTCGGAGTCGGGGAGCTGTTTTTT. V gene TRBV7-6 combines with J gene TRBJ2-2, with a possible D match to TRBD1 (6 bases). CDR3 length equals 16 residues. Trimming cost V 1 base and J 7 bases, with 16 bases left between them. Germline CDR1 and CDR2: SGHVS and FNYEAQ.

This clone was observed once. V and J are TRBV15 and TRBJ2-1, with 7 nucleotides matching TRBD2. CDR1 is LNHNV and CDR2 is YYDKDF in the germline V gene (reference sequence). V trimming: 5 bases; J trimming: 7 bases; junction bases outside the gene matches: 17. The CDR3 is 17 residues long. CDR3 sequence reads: CATSPSLGEGPGNEQFF. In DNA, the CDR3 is TGTGCCACCAGCCCCTCCCTCGGGGAGGGCCCGGGTAATGAGCAGTTCTTC.

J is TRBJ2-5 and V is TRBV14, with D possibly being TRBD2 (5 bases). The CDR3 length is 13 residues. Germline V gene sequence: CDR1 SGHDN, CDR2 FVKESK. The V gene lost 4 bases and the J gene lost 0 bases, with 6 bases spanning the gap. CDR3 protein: CASSRADQETQYF. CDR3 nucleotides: TGTGCCAGCAGCCGAGCGGACCAAGAGACCCAGTACTTC.

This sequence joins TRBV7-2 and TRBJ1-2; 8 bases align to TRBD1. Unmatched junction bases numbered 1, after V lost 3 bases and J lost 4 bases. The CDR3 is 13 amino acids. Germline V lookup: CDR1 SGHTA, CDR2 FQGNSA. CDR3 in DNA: TGTGCCAGCAGCTTGGACAGGGCCTATGGCTACACCTTC. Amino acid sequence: CASSLDRAYGYTF.

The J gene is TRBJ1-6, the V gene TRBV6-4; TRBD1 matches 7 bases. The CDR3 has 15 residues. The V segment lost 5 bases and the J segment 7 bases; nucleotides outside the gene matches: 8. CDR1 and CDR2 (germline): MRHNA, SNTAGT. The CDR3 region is CASSLLGTANSPLHF. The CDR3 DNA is TGTGCCAGCAGTTTACTCGGGACAGCCAATTCACCCCTCCACTTT.

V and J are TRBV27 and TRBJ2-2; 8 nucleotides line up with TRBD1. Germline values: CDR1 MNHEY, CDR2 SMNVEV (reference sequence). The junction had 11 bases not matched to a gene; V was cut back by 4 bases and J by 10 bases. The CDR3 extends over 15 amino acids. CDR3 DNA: TGTGCCAGCAGTTCCTCAGGGGGCGGCTCCTTGGAGCTGTTTTTT. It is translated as CASSSSGGGSLELFF.

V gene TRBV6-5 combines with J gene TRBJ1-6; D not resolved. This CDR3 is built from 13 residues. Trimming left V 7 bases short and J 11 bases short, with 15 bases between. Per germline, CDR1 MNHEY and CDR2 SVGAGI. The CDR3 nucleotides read TGTGCCAGCATTCGGACCACGGGGACACCCCTCCACTTT. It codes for CASIRTTGTPLHF.

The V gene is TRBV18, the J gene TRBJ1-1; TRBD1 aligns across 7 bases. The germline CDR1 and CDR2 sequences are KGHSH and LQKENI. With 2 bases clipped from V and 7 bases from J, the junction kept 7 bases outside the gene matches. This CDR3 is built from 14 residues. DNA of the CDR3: TGTGCCAGCTCACCAATACAGGGGAACGTTGAAGCTTTCTTT. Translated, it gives CASSPIQGNVEAFF.

Written as DNA, the CDR3 is TGTGCCTTGCGGGATAACTATGGCTACACCTTC. The encoded protein is CALRDNYGYTF. The chain recombines TRBV6-6 with TRBJ1-2; no reliable D call. The V end was cut by 11 bases, the J end by 1 base, with 8 bases between. The CDR3 has 11 amino acids. CDR1 is MNHNY, CDR2 SVGAGI, per germline (reference sequence).

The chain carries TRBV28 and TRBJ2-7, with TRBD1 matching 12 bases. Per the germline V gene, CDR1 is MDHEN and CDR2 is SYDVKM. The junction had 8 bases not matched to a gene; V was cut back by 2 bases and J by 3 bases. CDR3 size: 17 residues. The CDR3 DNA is TGTGCCAGCAGTTTACTTCCCGGGACAGGGGGCAACTACGAGCAGTACTTC. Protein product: CASSLLPGTGGNYEQYF.

The DNA of the CDR3 is TGTGCCAGCAGTGATATACTTAACTATGGCTACACCTTC. Its translation is CASSDILNYGYTF. The V call is TRBV2, the J call TRBJ1-2; D remains ambiguous. Trimming shortened V by 3 bases and J by 1 base, and 6 bases separated the two germline ends. The germline V gene encodes CDR1 SNHLY and CDR2 FYNNEI. This CDR3 has 13 residues.

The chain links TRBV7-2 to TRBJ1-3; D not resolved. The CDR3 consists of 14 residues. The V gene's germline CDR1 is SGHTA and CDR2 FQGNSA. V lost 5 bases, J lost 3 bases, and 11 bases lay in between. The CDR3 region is CASSPYGDGNTIYF. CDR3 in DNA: TGTGCCAGCAGCCCCTACGGGGATGGAAACACCATATATTTT.